This T cell receptor beta chain came from a study of CD8+ T cells in alopecia areata. cDNA serving as the sequencing template came from extracted, reverse transcribed RNA. The data were produced by immunoSEQ multiplex PCR, yet TCRdb's version contains in-frame clones alone and is incomplete. The sample has about 82,000 clones, about 53% seen once; the top ten hold just over 5.5%. This clone was picked up a small number of times. Source material: NKG2D-high CD8+ T cells sorted from blood. The sequence came from a human donor with alopecia areata.

The CDR3 nucleotides are TGCAGCGTTATCATCTGGGACAGTGAATATGGCTACACCTTC. Translated, it gives CSVIIWDSEYGYTF. V and J are TRBV29-1 and TRBJ1-2, with TRBD1 matching over 7 bases. The CDR3 spans 14 residues. Germline CDR1 is SQVTM and CDR2 is ANQGSEA. The junction had 11 bases not matched to a gene; V was cut back by 5 bases and J by 5 bases.